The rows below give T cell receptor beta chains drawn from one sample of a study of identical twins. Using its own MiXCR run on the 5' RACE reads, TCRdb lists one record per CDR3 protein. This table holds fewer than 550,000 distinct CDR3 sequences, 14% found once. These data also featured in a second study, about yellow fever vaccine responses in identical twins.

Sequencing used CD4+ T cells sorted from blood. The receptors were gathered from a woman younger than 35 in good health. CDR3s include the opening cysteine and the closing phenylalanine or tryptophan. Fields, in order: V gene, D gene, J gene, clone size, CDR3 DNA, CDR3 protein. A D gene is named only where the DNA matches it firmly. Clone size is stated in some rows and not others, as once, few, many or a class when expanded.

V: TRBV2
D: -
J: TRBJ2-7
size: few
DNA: TGTGCCAGCAGTGTTTCCTCGCGTGGGGAGCAGTACTTC
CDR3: CASSVSSRGEQYF

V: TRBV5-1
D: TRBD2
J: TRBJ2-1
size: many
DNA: TGCGCCAGCAGAGCGGGATCCCAGGTTACAACCTACAATGAGCAGTTCTTC
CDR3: CASRAGSQVTTYNEQFF

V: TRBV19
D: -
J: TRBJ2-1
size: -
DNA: TGTGCCAGTAGTCACCCATTGCGGCTAGGTGGAAATGAGCAGTTCTTC
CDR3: CASSHPLRLGGNEQFF

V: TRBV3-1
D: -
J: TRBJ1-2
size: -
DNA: TGTGCCAGCAGCCAAGATCTTGGCAGGAACTATGGCTACACCTTC
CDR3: CASSQDLGRNYGYTF

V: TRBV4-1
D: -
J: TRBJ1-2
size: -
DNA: TGCGCCAGCAGCCAAACAGCTAACTATGGCTACACCTTC
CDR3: CASSQTANYGYTF

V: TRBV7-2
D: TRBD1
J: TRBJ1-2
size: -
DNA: TGTGCCAGCAGGCGACAGGGGCGGAATGGCTACACCTTC
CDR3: CASRRQGRNGYTF

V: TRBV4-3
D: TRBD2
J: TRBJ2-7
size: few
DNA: TGCGCCAGCAGCCAAGTGGGAGCGGGGAATGCCTACGAGCAGTACTTC
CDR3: CASSQVGAGNAYEQYF

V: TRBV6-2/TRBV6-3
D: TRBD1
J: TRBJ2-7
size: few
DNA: TGTGCCAGCAGCCGGACAGGGAATCCCTACGAGCAGTACTTC
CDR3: CASSRTGNPYEQYF

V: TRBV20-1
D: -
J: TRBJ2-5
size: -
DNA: TGCAGTGCCCGACTCCGGGAGAGGGGAGAGACCCAGTACTTC
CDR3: CSARLRERGETQYF

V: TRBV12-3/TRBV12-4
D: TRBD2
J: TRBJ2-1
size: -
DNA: TGTACCTGCAGTTTGGGGCTAGCGGGAGGGCCAGTAGATACTGAGCAGTTCTTC
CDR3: CTCSLGLAGGPVDTEQFF

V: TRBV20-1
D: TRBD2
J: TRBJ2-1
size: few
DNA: TGCAGTGCTAGTAGTGGGACTAGCGGGAGAAATGAGCAGTTCTTC
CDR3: CSASSGTSGRNEQFF

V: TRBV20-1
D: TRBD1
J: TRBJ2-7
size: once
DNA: TGCAGTGGCCAGCCCGGGACAGGGGACTACGAGCAGTACTTC
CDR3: CSGQPGTGDYEQYF

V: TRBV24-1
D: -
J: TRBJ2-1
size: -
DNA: TGTGCCACCAGTGACCCCCCGCGGTATGAGCAGTTCTTC
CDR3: CATSDPPRYEQFF

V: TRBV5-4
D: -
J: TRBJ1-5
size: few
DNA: TGTGCCAGCAGCTTCGGAGGGGTAAATCAGCCCCAGCATTTT
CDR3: CASSFGGVNQPQHF

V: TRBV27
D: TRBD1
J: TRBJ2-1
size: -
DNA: TGTGCCAGCAGTCTCCTAGACAGGGGGCGGTACAATGAGCAGTTCTTC
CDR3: CASSLLDRGRYNEQFF

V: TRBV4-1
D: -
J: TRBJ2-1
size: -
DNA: TGCGCCAGCAGCCCTCTTAGGGGAAGGTTTGAGCAGTTCTTC
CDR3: CASSPLRGRFEQFF

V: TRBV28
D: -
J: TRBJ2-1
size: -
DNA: TGTGCCAGCAGGCCCCCCTCTCTAAGCTCCTACAATGAGCAGTTCTTC
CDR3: CASRPPSLSSYNEQFF

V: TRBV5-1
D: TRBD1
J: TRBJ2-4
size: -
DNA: TGCGCCAGCAGCTTTGGGACAGGGGCCCCCTCACTAGCCAAAAACATTCAGTACTTC
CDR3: CASSFGTGAPSLAKNIQYF

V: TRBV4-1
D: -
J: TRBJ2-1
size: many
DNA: TGCGCCAGCAGCCAACTTAGTGGCTCCTACAATGAGCAGTTCTTC
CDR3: CASSQLSGSYNEQFF

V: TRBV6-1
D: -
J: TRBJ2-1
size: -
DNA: TGTGCCACCGCAACTTGGGGAAACTACAATGAGCAGTTCTTC
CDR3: CATATWGNYNEQFF

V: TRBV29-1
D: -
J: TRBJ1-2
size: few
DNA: TGCAGCGTTGAAGATGGGGGTTTTCGGCCCGGGGAGACTTATGGCTACACCTTC
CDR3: CSVEDGGFRPGETYGYTF

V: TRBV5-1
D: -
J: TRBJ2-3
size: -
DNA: TGCGCCAGCAGCTTGGCCGGGGCACCATCTAGCACAGATACGCAGTATTTT
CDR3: CASSLAGAPSSTDTQYF

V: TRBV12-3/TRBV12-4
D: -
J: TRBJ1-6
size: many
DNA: TGTGCCAGCAGCCGGTCGGGGGCACCCCTCCACTTT
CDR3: CASSRSGAPLHF

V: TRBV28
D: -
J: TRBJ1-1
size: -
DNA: TGTGCCAGCAGAAGGTTGGGCTCGGCAGGGAACACTGAAGCTTTCTTT
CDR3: CASRRLGSAGNTEAFF

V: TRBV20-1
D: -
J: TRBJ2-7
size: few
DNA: TGCAGTGCGGACCCTTTCGAGGTCGGGGAGCAGTACTTC
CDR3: CSADPFEVGEQYF

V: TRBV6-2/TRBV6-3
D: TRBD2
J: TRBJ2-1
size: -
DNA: TGTGCCAGCACCCGGACTAGTAACAATGAGCAGTTCTTC
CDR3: CASTRTSNNEQFF

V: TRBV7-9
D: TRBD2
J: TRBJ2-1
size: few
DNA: TGTGCCAGCAGCGGGAGGGGTGGCCTAATCAATGAGCAGTTCTTC
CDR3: CASSGRGGLINEQFF

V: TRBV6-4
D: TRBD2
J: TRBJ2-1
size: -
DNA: TGTGCCAGCAGTGGGATGGGACTAGCTGGTAATGAGCAGTTCTTC
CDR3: CASSGMGLAGNEQFF

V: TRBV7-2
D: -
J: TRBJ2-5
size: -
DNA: TGTGCCAGCAGCTTACGTAGCGGACCTGGGACCCAGTACTTC
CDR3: CASSLRSGPGTQYF

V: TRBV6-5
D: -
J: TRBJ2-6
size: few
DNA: TGTGCCAGCAGTTACTCGACTACGGGACGCTCTGGGGCCAACGTCCTGACTTTC
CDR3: CASSYSTTGRSGANVLTF

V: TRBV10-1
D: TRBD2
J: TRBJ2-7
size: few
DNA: TGCGCCAGCAGTGGGAAGGGGACTAGCGGGGGGCTGAAGTCTTTCTACGAGCAGTACTTC
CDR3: CASSGKGTSGGLKSFYEQYF

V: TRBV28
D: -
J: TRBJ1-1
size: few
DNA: TGTGCCAGCAGGCCTAGCACCAAGTCCCTGGGGACTGAAGCTTTCTTT
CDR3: CASRPSTKSLGTEAFF

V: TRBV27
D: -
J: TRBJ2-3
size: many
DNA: TGTGCCAGCCGTGGGCCCCTTGGGCTAGATACGCAGTATTTT
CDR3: CASRGPLGLDTQYF

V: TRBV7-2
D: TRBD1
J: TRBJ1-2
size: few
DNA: TGTGCCAGCAGCTTAGCTGCCTCCGGGACAGGGGGGCTCAATGGCTACACCTTC
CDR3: CASSLAASGTGGLNGYTF

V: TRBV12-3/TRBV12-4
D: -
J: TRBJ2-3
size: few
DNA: TGTGCCAGCAGGACCTCTAGCACAGATACGCAGTATTTT
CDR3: CASRTSSTDTQYF

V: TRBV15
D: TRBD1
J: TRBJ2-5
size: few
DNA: TGTGCCACCAGCAGAGGAACAGGGGGCGAAGAGACCCAGTACTTC
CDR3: CATSRGTGGEETQYF

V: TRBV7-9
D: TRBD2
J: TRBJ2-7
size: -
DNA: TGTGCCAGCAGCCAGGATACAGGGGCCGGGACTAGCCGGCAGTACTTC
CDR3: CASSQDTGAGTSRQYF

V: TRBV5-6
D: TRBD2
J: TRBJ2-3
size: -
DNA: TGTGCCAGCAGCAGGCGTCGGGGGGGGGCAGATACGCAGTATTTT
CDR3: CASSRRRGGADTQYF

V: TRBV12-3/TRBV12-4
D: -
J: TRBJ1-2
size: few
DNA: TGTGCCAGCAGTCCCAACCCAGAGACCTATGGCTACACCTTC
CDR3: CASSPNPETYGYTF

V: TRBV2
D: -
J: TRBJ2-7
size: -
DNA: TGTGCCACCGCCCAGGGCACCTACGAGCAGTACTTC
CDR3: CATAQGTYEQYF

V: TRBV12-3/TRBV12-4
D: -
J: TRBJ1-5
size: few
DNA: TGTGCCAGCAGTTTAAGGACGGTCCTCAATCAGCCCCAGCATTTT
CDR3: CASSLRTVLNQPQHF

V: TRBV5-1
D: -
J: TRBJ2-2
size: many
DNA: TGCGCCAGCAGCTTGCGGCTTAACGGGGAGCTGTTTTTT
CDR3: CASSLRLNGELFF

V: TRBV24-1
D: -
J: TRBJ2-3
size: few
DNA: TGTGCCACGTCGGTGAGGGGAGGATGGGCAGATACGCAGTATTTT
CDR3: CATSVRGGWADTQYF

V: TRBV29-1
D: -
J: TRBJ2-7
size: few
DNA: TGCAGCGCCGCTGGCCTTGCCTCCTACGAGCAGTACTTC
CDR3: CSAAGLASYEQYF

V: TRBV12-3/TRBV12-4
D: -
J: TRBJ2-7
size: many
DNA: TGTGCCAGCAGTTTTTTACGGCCTAACCATGGCGAGCAGTACTTC
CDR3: CASSFLRPNHGEQYF

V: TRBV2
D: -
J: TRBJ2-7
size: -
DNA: TGTGCCAGCAACGGGTACGAGCAGTACTTC
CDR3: CASNGYEQYF

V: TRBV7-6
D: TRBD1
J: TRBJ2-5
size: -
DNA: TGTGCCAGCAGCCTCGGGACAGAGATAAAGACCCAGTACTTC
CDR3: CASSLGTEIKTQYF

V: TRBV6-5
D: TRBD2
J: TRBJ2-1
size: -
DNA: TGTGCCAGCAGTTACTCGGGACTAGCGGGAGTCTCCAATGAGCAGTTCTTC
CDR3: CASSYSGLAGVSNEQFF

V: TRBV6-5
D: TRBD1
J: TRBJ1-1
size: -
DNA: TGTGCCAGCAGTAAGGGGGCGGATGAAGCTTTCTTT
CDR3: CASSKGADEAFF

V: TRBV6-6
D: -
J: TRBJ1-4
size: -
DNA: TGTGCCAGCAGCCCCCCAACTAATGAAAAACTGTTTTTT
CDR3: CASSPPTNEKLFF

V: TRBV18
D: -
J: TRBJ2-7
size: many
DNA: TGTGCCAGCAGCCCGGACTACGAGCAGTACTTC
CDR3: CASSPDYEQYF

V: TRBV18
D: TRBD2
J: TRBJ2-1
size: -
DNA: TGTGCCAGCTCACCATTAAGCCGCGGGAGGAACGACAATGAGCAGTTCTTC
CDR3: CASSPLSRGRNDNEQFF

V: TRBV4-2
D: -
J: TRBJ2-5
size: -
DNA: TGTGCCAGCAGCCAAGAGAGCGCCCCGGAGACCCAGTACTTC
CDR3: CASSQESAPETQYF